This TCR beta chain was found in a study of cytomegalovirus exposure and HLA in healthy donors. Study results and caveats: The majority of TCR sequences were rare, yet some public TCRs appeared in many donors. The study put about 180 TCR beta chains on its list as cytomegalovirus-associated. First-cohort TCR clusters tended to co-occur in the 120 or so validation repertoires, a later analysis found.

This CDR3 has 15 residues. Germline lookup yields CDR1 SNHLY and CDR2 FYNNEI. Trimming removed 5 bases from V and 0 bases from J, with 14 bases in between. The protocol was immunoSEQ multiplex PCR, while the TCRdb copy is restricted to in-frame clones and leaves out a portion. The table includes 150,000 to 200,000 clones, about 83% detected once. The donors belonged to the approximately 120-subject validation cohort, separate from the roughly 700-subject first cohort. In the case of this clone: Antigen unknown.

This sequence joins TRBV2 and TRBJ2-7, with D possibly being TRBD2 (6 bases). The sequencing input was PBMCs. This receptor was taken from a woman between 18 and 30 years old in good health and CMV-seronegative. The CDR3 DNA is TGTGCCAGCAGTTCTAGCGCAACATACTCCTACGAGCAGTACTTC. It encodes CASSSSATYSYEQYF.